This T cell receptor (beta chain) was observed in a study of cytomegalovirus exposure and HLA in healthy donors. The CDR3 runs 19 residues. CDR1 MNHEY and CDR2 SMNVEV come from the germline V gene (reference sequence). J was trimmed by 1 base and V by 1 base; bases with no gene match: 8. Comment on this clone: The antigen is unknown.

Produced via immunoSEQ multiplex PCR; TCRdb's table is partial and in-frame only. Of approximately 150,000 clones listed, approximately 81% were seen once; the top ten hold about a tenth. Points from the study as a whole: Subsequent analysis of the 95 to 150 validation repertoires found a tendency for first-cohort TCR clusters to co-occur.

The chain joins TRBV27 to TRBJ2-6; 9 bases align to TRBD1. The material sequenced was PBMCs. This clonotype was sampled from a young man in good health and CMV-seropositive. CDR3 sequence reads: CASSLYPTGGESGANVLTF. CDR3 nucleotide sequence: TGTGCCAGCAGTTTATACCCCACAGGGGGCGAGTCTGGGGCCAACGTCCTGACTTTC.